This TCR beta chain was retrieved from a study of beta chain features in type 1 diabetes. Regarding the study as a whole: TCRB CDR3s from Type 1 diabetes patients were moderately but significantly shorter in all four CD4+ subsets.

Trimming pared 6 bases from V and 5 bases from J, leaving 14 bases between. The CDR3 sequence is 15 residues long. Germline V gene data show CDR1 as MNHEY and CDR2 as SVGAGI. Donors underwent one heparinised blood draw, 95 to 150 mL on average. cDNA synthesis used the whole RNA isolate, giving expressed TCRB sequences. Profiled with immunoSEQ multiplex PCR; TCRdb holds only in-frame clones, not every one. The table records approximately 250,000 clones, approximately 11% of them present only once. There are a few counts of this clone. Its target is unknown. Sequenced sample: naive CD4+ T cells from blood. V is TRBV6-5 and J is TRBJ1-6, with D possibly matching TRBD1 (5 bases). This clonotype was obtained from a man aged 30-40 years with type 1 diabetes. The CDR3 protein is CASRSEDRHNSPLHF. The CDR3 nucleotides read TGTGCCAGCAGATCCGAAGACAGACATAATTCACCCCTCCACTTT.